This T cell receptor (beta chain) was sequenced during a study of beta chain features in type 1 diabetes. A few counts support this clone. Its antigen is unidentified. The investigators reverse transcribed all of the isolated RNA, so they sequenced expressed TCRB transcripts. Sequenced by immunoSEQ multiplex PCR; TCRdb stores in-frame clones only, minus some. The table lists approximately 250,000 clones, roughly 24% of them singletons, with about 0.012% in the top ten. Germline V gene lookup returns CDR1 MGHDK and CDR2 SYGVNS. Between the trimmed V and J ends, which lost 4 bases and 9 bases, there was a span of 9 bases. CDR3 length: 11 amino acids. The study, taken as a whole, reports: There was a moderate but significant shortening of TCRB CDR3s in all four CD4+ subsets of Type 1 diabetes patients.

This chain links TRBV25-1 with TRBJ1-1; D is possibly TRBD1 (6 bases). The TCR sequence derives from a woman aged 25 to 39 with type 1 diabetes. The sample comprised naive CD4+ T cells from blood. The CDR3 is CASSVTGKAFF. The CDR3 DNA is TGTGCCAGCAGTGTTACAGGGAAAGCTTTCTTT. Complete variable domain (other parts from reference TRBV25-1 and TRBJ1-1): EADIYQTPRYLVIGTGKKITLECSQTMGHDKMYWYQQDPGMELHLIHYSYGVNSTEKGDLSSESTVSRIRTEHFPLTLESARPSHTSQYLCASSVTGKAFFGQGTRLTVV.